The next 25 T cell receptor beta chains were all read from a single sample in a study of blood T cell repertoires in COVID-19. Assay: immunoSEQ multiplex PCR; the TCRdb copy retains only in-frame clones and omits some. The table lists under 150,000 clones, under 90% of them singletons. The sequenced material came from PBMCs or T cells enriched from blood (not recorded which). Receptors were obtained from a man aged 45 to 65 in a cohort exposed to, infected with or recovered from COVID-19 (not recorded which).

In this sample, this clone turned up once. This chain joins TRBV12-3 or TRBV12-4 and TRBJ2-3; the D is unclear. The CDR3 totals 12 residues. With 6 bases removed from V and 8 bases from J, the gap between germline ends came to 12 bases. CDR3 protein: CASSPSEITQYF. CDR3 DNA sequence: TGTGCCAGCAGCCCTTCGGAGATTACGCAGTATTTT.

Only one count was recorded for this clone. The chain combines TRBV30 with TRBJ1-1; 10 bases are a match to TRBD1. CDR3 length equals 15 residues. CDR1 GTSNPN and CDR2 SVGIG come from the germline V gene (reference sequence). The V segment lost 3 bases and the J segment 4 bases; nucleotides outside the gene matches: 8. CDR3 in amino acids: CAWRGPTGGTTEAFF. The CDR3 DNA follows: TGTGCCTGGAGGGGCCCGACAGGGGGCACCACTGAAGCTTTCTTT.

The chain has TRBV3-1 (or the pseudogene TRBV3-2) and TRBJ2-7; a possible D gene is TRBD1 (8 bases). From germline, CDR1 is LGHDT and CDR2 YNNKEL (reference sequence). The V end was cut by 4 bases, the J end by 1 base, with 20 bases between. CDR3 size: 17 residues. The CDR3 sequence is CASSPIPDREGSYEQYF. The DNA of the CDR3 is TGTGCCAGCAGCCCCATCCCGGACAGGGAGGGGTCCTACGAGCAGTACTTC.

This clone was seen just once. The gene calls are TRBV6-5 and TRBJ1-2, with TRBD1 matching over 8 bases. CDR3 size: 13 residues. Losses at the gene ends were 6 bases for V and 4 bases for J; bases not matched to a gene: 4. The germline V gene has CDR1 MNHEY and CDR2 SVGAGI. The CDR3 region is CASRSDRAYGYTF. The CDR3 region has the DNA TGTGCCAGCAGATCGGACAGGGCCTATGGCTACACCTTC.

This clone was detected a few times. The chain couples TRBV19 to TRBJ1-3, with a tentative D call TRBD1 (5 bases). From germline, CDR1 is LNHDA and CDR2 SQIVND (reference sequence). Trimming removed 7 bases at V and 2 bases at J, with 12 bases between. The CDR3 loop spans 14 amino acids. The CDR3 DNA reads as TGTGCCAGTACCGCGACAGCAACTGGAAACACCATATATTTT. Amino acid sequence: CASTATATGNTIYF. The full variable domain, completed using reference TRBV19 and TRBJ1-3, is DGGITQSPKYLFRKEGQNVTLSCEQNLNHDAMYWYRQDPGQGLRLIYYSQIVNDFQKGDIAEGYSVSREKKESFPLTVTSAQKNPTAFYLCASTATATGNTIYFGEGSWLTVV.

V is TRBV5-1 and J is TRBJ2-5; D gene uncertain. With 0 bases removed from V and 4 bases from J, the gap between germline ends came to 7 bases. The CDR3 spans 13 residues. Germline loops: CDR1 SGHRS, CDR2 YFSETQ. The CDR3 is CASSLGASETQYF. The DNA of the CDR3 is TGCGCCAGCAGCTTGGGGGCTTCAGAGACCCAGTACTTC.

The chain combines TRBV7-6 with TRBJ1-1; the D gene is possibly TRBD1 (5 bases). V lost 7 bases and J 5 bases, leaving 17 bases between the germline ends. The germline V gene has CDR1 SGHVS and CDR2 FNYEAQ. The CDR3 spans 14 residues. Here the CDR3 DNA reads TGTGCCAGCACCACGTACGGGGGAAATACTGAAGCTTTCTTT. It codes for CASTTYGGNTEAFF.

This chain's CDR3 is CASSQTYSPRYNEQFF. The CDR3, as DNA: TGTGCCAGCAGCCAAACTTACAGCCCAAGGTACAATGAGCAGTTCTTC. The chain carries TRBV3-1 (or the pseudogene TRBV3-2) and TRBJ2-1; D ambiguous. The CDR3 spans 16 residues. The ends were cut back, 2 bases at V and 4 bases at J, with 15 bases in the middle. Looked up from germline, CDR1 is LGHDT and CDR2 is YNNKEL (reference sequence).

The chain combines TRBV3-1 (or the pseudogene TRBV3-2) with TRBJ2-1, with TRBD2 matching 14 bases. V lost 4 bases, J lost 6 bases, and 14 bases stayed unmatched. CDR1 and CDR2 (germline): LGHDT, YNNKEL (reference sequence). This CDR3 is 19 amino acids long. Here the CDR3 DNA reads TGTGCCAGCAGCCCCGGACTAGCGGGGGGCGAGTTCAACCCCAATGAGCAGTTCTTC. It translates to CASSPGLAGGEFNPNEQFF.

This rearrangement joins TRBV19 to TRBJ2-1, with 14 bases identical to TRBD2. The CDR3 totals 15 residues. Losses at the gene ends were 7 bases for V and 9 bases for J; bases not matched to a gene: 8. Germline V gives CDR1 LNHDA, CDR2 SQIVND (reference sequence). The CDR3 loop reads CASMGTSGRLSEQFF. Here the CDR3 DNA reads TGTGCCAGTATGGGGACTAGCGGGAGATTGAGTGAGCAGTTCTTC.

The rearrangement joins TRBV30 to TRBJ1-1; D is unresolved. This CDR3 has 12 amino acids. Between the trimmed V and J ends, which lost 3 bases and 1 base, there was a span of 6 bases. From germline, CDR1 is GTSNPN and CDR2 SVGIG (reference sequence). The DNA of the CDR3 is TGTGCCTGGAGATTCTCGAACACTGAAGCTTTCTTT. Residues: CAWRFSNTEAFF.

V gene TRBV21-1 combines with J gene TRBJ1-6. TRBV21-1 is a pseudogene segment. CDR3 length: 14 residues. The CDR3 is CASSKAAHGSPLHF. CDR3 coding DNA: TGTGCCAGCAGCAAAGCCGCCCACGGGTCACCCCTCCACTTT.

The chain has TRBV7-8 and TRBJ2-1; 8 bases are a match to TRBD2. This CDR3 comprises 16 residues. CDR1 SGHVS and CDR2 FQNEAQ come from the germline V gene. After removal of 5 bases from V and 4 bases from J, the junction contained 10 bases not matched to a gene. The CDR3 DNA reads as TGTGCCAGCAGCCCGGTCCAGCGGGAGAGATACAATGAGCAGTTCTTC. Residues: CASSPVQRERYNEQFF.

The chain joins TRBV9 to TRBJ1-1; 8 bases match TRBD1. This CDR3 is built from 15 residues. In germline, CDR1 is SGDLS, CDR2 YYNGEE. V lost 4 bases to trimming and J lost 1 base; unmatched junction nucleotides: 6. In DNA form, the CDR3 reads TGTGCCAGCAGCTACGGGACAGGTTCGAACACTGAAGCTTTCTTT. This codes for CASSYGTGSNTEAFF.

The rearrangement links TRBV24-1 to TRBJ1-1; D uncertain. The CDR3 runs to 13 residues. Germline CDR1 and CDR2: KGHDR and SFDVKD. V lost 4 bases to trimming and J lost 2 bases, with 7 bases between them. The CDR3 region is CATSERQNTEAFF. CDR3 nucleotide sequence: TGTGCCACCAGTGAGCGACAAAACACTGAAGCTTTCTTT.

V and J are TRBV27 and TRBJ2-3, with no clear D. With 1 base removed from V and 0 bases from J, the gap between germline ends came to 8 bases. CDR1 MNHEY and CDR2 SMNVEV come from the germline V gene (reference sequence). The CDR3 is made up of 15 amino acids. CDR3 loop: CASSLYSTSTDTQYF. The CDR3 nucleotides read TGTGCCAGCAGTTTATACTCTACTAGCACAGATACGCAGTATTTT.

The chain joins TRBV30 to TRBJ2-7, with D hard to call. The CDR3 spans 11 residues. Looked up from germline, CDR1 is GTSNPN and CDR2 is SVGIG (reference sequence). The ends were cut back, 2 bases at V and 3 bases at J, with 5 bases in the middle. This CDR3 reads CAWSPGYEQYF. DNA for the CDR3: TGTGCCTGGAGTCCGGGCTACGAGCAGTACTTC.

The V and J genes are TRBV4-3 and TRBJ1-6; 7 bases map to TRBD1. The CDR3 length is 14 residues. J gave up 9 bases and V 0 bases, and 2 bases lay outside the gene matches. CDR1 is LGHNA, CDR2 YSLEER, per germline. For the CDR3, the DNA is TGCGCCAGCAGCCAAGACAGGGGGAGTTCACCCCTCCACTTT. It codes for CASSQDRGSSPLHF.

The chain is built from TRBV7-2 and TRBJ1-5; TRBD1 matches 9 bases. V lost 4 bases, J lost 0 bases, and 7 bases stayed unmatched. CDR3 length: 17 residues. The germline CDR1 and CDR2 sequences are SGHTA and FQGNSA. The DNA for the CDR3 is TGTGCCAGCAGCTACCGGACAGGGGTAAATAGCAATCAGCCCCAGCATTTT. Translation: CASSYRTGVNSNQPQHF.

This chain uses TRBV9 with TRBJ2-3; 9 positions match TRBD1. J lost 3 bases, V lost 2 bases, and 13 bases had no gene match. Germline CDR1 SGDLS, CDR2 YYNGEE. CDR3 length: 18 residues. The CDR3 DNA is TGTGCCAGCAGCGTGAGGGATCTATACAGGGGGCATACAGATACGCAGTATTTT. This codes for CASSVRDLYRGHTDTQYF.

The rearrangement uses TRBV7-2 and TRBJ2-5; 8 bases match TRBD2. The CDR3 is 14 residues long. Trimming cost V 5 bases and J 8 bases; bases outside gene matches: 10. The germline CDR1 and CDR2 sequences are SGHTA and FQGNSA. The CDR3 sequence: CASSPPGLGATQYF. DNA of the CDR3: TGTGCCAGCAGCCCACCGGGACTAGGGGCCACCCAGTACTTC.

The V call is TRBV28, the J call TRBJ2-7; D might be TRBD2 (5 bases). Germline V gene sequence: CDR1 MDHEN, CDR2 SYDVKM. V was cut by 10 bases and J by 0 bases, with 10 bases left in between. The CDR3 is 12 amino acids. The CDR3 here is CAIMDSSYEQYF. CDR3 bases: TGTGCCATCATGGACTCCTCCTACGAGCAGTACTTC.

V usage is TRBV5-6 and J usage is TRBJ2-5, with D possibly TRBD1 on 5 matching bases. The CDR3 is 12 amino acids. Trimming cost V 5 bases and J 4 bases, with 9 bases left between them. Germline CDR1 reads SGHDT; CDR2 reads YYEEEE. The CDR3 reads CASRAGSETQYF. In nucleotides, the CDR3 is TGTGCCAGCAGGGCAGGGTCAGAGACCCAGTACTTC.

This clone occurred once. The V gene is TRBV28, the J gene TRBJ1-6; a weak D match, TRBD1 (5 bases). Germline V gene lookup returns CDR1 MDHEN and CDR2 SYDVKM. Trimming took 5 bases from V and 7 from J, leaving 9 bases between them. The CDR3 runs to 13 residues. CDR3 DNA sequence: TGTGCCAGCAGTCTAGACAGAAATTCACCCCTCCACTTT. Its translation: CASSLDRNSPLHF.

Here the CDR3 reads CASSRGLAVDYEQYF. As DNA, the CDR3 is TGTGCCAGCTCACGGGGACTAGCGGTAGACTACGAGCAGTACTTC. The chain carries TRBV18 and TRBJ2-7; 11 positions agree with TRBD2. The germline gives CDR1 KGHSH, CDR2 LQKENI. The CDR3 consists of 15 residues. Losses at the gene ends were 4 bases for V and 3 bases for J; bases not matched to a gene: 5.